The 30 T cell receptor beta chains reported below all come from one sample, sequenced in a study of response to subunit inactivated influenza vaccine. One entry per CDR3 protein, called by TCRdb with MiXCR from the RT-PCR reads. The data hold about 480,000 distinct CDR3 sequences, with over 10% observed a single time. The sequencing here drew on PBMCs from blood, taken about 6 weeks after vaccination. These receptors all come from a man aged 50 or older who received an inactivated influenza vaccine.

This clonotype was detected a few times. The chain carries TRBV29-1 and TRBJ2-5; TRBD2 agrees at 10 bases. Trimming at V came to 6 bases and at J to 1 base, leaving 8 bases not matched to a gene. CDR1 SQVTM and CDR2 ANQGSEA come from the germline V gene. CDR3 length equals 15 residues. In DNA form, the CDR3 reads TGCAGCGTGAGCAAAGCGGGGGGGCTCCAAGAGACCCAGTACTTC. It encodes CSVSKAGGLQETQYF.

To note about this clonotype: Sequence at one end of the junction differs from germline and may be a read error. The V gene is TRBV7-7, the J gene TRBJ2-2, with TRBD2 matching over 8 bases. The CDR3 is 17 residues long. CDR1 SSHAT and CDR2 FNYEAQ come from the germline V gene (reference sequence). CDR3 nucleotide sequence: TGTGCTAGCAGCCCTCGTCCGCGGGGGGCAAACACCGGGGAGCTGTTTTTT. Translating gives CASSPRPRGANTGELFF.

This clonotype was found many times. V gene TRBV5-1 combines with J gene TRBJ2-1, with 8 bases that match TRBD2. Germline values: CDR1 SGHRS, CDR2 YFSETQ. V lost 4 bases to trimming and J lost 6 bases; unmatched junction nucleotides: 9. This CDR3 spans 15 amino acids. The CDR3 here is CASSLGVAGLNEQFF. The DNA for the CDR3 is TGCGCCAGCAGCCTCGGGGTAGCGGGACTCAATGAGCAGTTCTTC.

V gene TRBV10-3 combines with J gene TRBJ1-2, with D uncertain. CDR1 and CDR2 from the germline V gene are ENHRY and SYGVKD. This CDR3 is 14 amino acids long. V was clipped by 0 bases and J by 0 bases, with 5 bases between them. CDR3 residues: CAISESMANYGYTF. The CDR3 DNA reads TGTGCCATCAGTGAGTCCATGGCTAACTATGGCTACACCTTC.

The rearrangement links TRBV6-1 to TRBJ1-2; D not resolved. With 6 bases removed from V and 5 bases from J, the gap between germline ends came to 16 bases. Germline V gene sequence: CDR1 MNHNS, CDR2 SASEGT. This CDR3 spans 14 amino acids. The CDR3 DNA sequence: TGTGCCAGCAGCTCGGGCCCGGGGATTTATGGCTACACCTTC. It translates to CASSSGPGIYGYTF.

The rearrangement links TRBV7-3 to TRBJ2-1; TRBD2 might be the D (6 bases). The CDR3 has 15 residues. V gave up 3 bases and J gave up 5 bases, with 14 bases separating them. CDR1 and CDR2 (germline): SGHTA, FQGTGA. This CDR3 reads CASSLSRRGNNEQFF. CDR3 in DNA: TGTGCCAGCAGCTTGTCCCGGCGGGGCAACAATGAGCAGTTCTTC.

The gene calls are TRBV12-3 or TRBV12-4 and TRBJ2-1; possible D gene TRBD2, 6 bases. Trimming cost V 1 base and J 8 bases, with 24 bases left between them. The CDR3 length is 18 residues. The DNA for the CDR3 is TGTGCCAGCAGTTTAGATGGAATCCGGGGGACGGAGACGTATGAGCAGTTCTTC. It yields the protein CASSLDGIRGTETYEQFF.

This chain connects TRBV6-1 to TRBJ2-6, with no clear D. This CDR3 has 15 amino acids. The germline V and J ends were trimmed by 10 bases and 0 bases, with 13 bases remaining between them. CDR1 is MNHNS, CDR2 SASEGT, per germline. CDR3 bases: TGTGCCACCTCTTGGCGTATCTCTGGGGCCAACGTCCTGACTTTC. Protein sequence: CATSWRISGANVLTF.

The chain employs TRBV10-2 and TRBJ2-2; D may correspond to TRBD1 or TRBD2 (5 bases each). Germline assignment: CDR1 WSHSY and CDR2 SAAADI. The CDR3 is 15 residues long. Trimming took 2 bases from V and 2 from J, leaving 9 bases between them. CDR3 coding DNA: TGCGCCAGCAGTGAGGACGGGGCTAACACCGGGGAGCTGTTTTTT. Amino acid sequence: CASSEDGANTGELFF.

This clonotype was recorded many times. The chain employs TRBV7-2 and TRBJ2-5; D is possibly TRBD2 (7 bases). V dropped 4 bases and J dropped 4 bases, with 16 bases sitting between them. Looked up from germline, CDR1 is SGHTA and CDR2 is FQGNSA. The CDR3 is 15 amino acids. The CDR3 DNA reads as TGTGCCAGCAGCTGGGGGGGGGCAGGGGCAGAGACCCAGTACTTC. Residues: CASSWGGAGAETQYF. The variable domain in full, with the rest retrieved from reference TRBV7-2 and TRBJ2-5, is GAGVSQSPSNKVTEKGKDVELRCDPISGHTALYWYRQSLGQGLEFLIYFQGNSAPDKSGLPSDRFSAERTGGSVSTLTIQRTQQEDSAVYLCASSWGGAGAETQYFGPGTRLLVL.

A note on this clonotype: A much larger clone is a single base away; this may be a read error. V usage is TRBV12-3 or TRBV12-4 and J usage is TRBJ2-5; D remains ambiguous. V lost 2 bases to trimming and J lost 2 bases, with 9 bases between them. The CDR3 is 14 amino acids. CDR3 nucleotide sequence: TGTGCCAGCAGTTTATTAGTTATGCAAGAGACCCAGTACTTC. Translating it yields CASSLLVMQETQYF.

This clonotype was detected only a few times. This chain links TRBV7-9 with TRBJ1-5; D might be TRBD1 (6 bases). Germline assignment: CDR1 SEHNR and CDR2 FQNEAQ (reference sequence). This CDR3 has 16 residues. V was clipped by 4 bases and J by 3 bases, with 16 bases between them. CDR3 nucleotides: TGTGCCAGCAGCTCTGGAGACAGGACCTTCAATCAGCCCCAGCATTTT. Protein sequence: CASSSGDRTFNQPQHF.

This clonotype showed up just a few times. The chain uses TRBV5-1 and TRBJ2-3; 10 positions match TRBD1. Trimming at V came to 4 bases and at J to 3 bases, leaving 8 bases not matched to a gene. The CDR3 consists of 16 residues. From germline, CDR1 is SGHRS and CDR2 YFSETQ. In nucleotides, the CDR3 is TGCGCCAGCAGCGGGGGGACAGGGGCCGGGACAGATACGCAGTATTTT. It encodes CASSGGTGAGTDTQYF.

The chain links TRBV24-1 to TRBJ2-6, with unresolved D. The CDR3 contains 15 residues. CDR1 and CDR2 from the germline V gene are KGHDR and SFDVKD. The V end was cut by 4 bases, the J end by 2 bases, with 8 bases between. In DNA, the CDR3 is TGTGCCACCAGTGACCCTGGACCTGGGGCCAACGTCCTGACTTTC. Protein: CATSDPGPGANVLTF.

The rearrangement links TRBV7-2 to TRBJ2-2; a weak D match, TRBD2 (6 bases). The CDR3 sequence is 17 residues long. From germline, CDR1 is SGHTA and CDR2 FQGNSA. The V and J ends lost 5 bases and 1 base respectively, with 17 bases between them. Here the CDR3 reads CASSQSFSGLNTGELFF. The DNA for the CDR3 is TGTGCCAGCAGCCAATCTTTTTCGGGACTGAACACCGGGGAGCTGTTTTTT.

The V call is TRBV7-9, the J call TRBJ2-1; D unresolved. Trimming stripped 6 bases from V and 1 base from J, with 10 bases between. The CDR3 totals 14 residues. CDR1 is SEHNR and CDR2 is FQNEAQ in the germline V gene (reference sequence). The CDR3 loop reads CASSPSTSYNEQFF. CDR3 nucleotide sequence: TGTGCCAGCAGTCCTTCGACATCCTACAATGAGCAGTTCTTC.

The sample holds a few counts of this clonotype. V gene TRBV12-3 or TRBV12-4 combines with J gene TRBJ2-2; a possible D gene is TRBD2 (6 bases). The germline V and J ends were trimmed by 6 bases and 5 bases, with 13 bases remaining between them. The CDR3 runs 14 residues. CDR3 residues: CASRYGTPTGELFF. Written as DNA, the CDR3 is TGTGCCAGCAGATACGGGACTCCTACCGGGGAGCTGTTTTTT.

This clonotype was seen many times. The genes are TRBV9 and TRBJ1-2; D is perhaps TRBD1 (5 bases). Germline V gene lookup returns CDR1 SGDLS and CDR2 YYNGEE. This CDR3 has 15 residues. The germline V and J ends were trimmed by 3 bases and 8 bases, with 20 bases remaining between them. For the CDR3, the DNA is TGTGCCAGCAGCGCCTACCCCGGGACTCTTGGGGGCTACACCTTC. This encodes CASSAYPGTLGGYTF.

This clonotype was recorded at least ten times. The rearrangement links TRBV18 to TRBJ1-2; D is possibly TRBD1 (5 bases). Trimming removed 4 bases at V and 2 bases at J, with 11 bases between. In germline, CDR1 is KGHSH, CDR2 LQKENI. The CDR3 runs to 14 residues. Written as DNA, the CDR3 is TGTGCCAGCTCACTGGGACTCCTAAACTATGGCTACACCTTC. It is translated as CASSLGLLNYGYTF. The variable domain in full, completed from reference TRBV18 and TRBJ1-2, reads NAGVMQNPRHLVRRRGQEARLRCSPMKGHSHVYWYRQLPEEGLKFMVYLQKENIIDESGMPKERFSAEFPKEGPSILRIQQVVRGDSAAYFCASSLGLLNYGYTFGSGTRLTVV.

This chain links TRBV6-2 or TRBV6-3 with TRBJ2-2, with 10 bases identical to TRBD2. The CDR3 sequence is 19 residues long. From germline, CDR1 is MNHEY and CDR2 SVGEGT. V gave up 5 bases and J gave up 8 bases; unmatched junction bases: 20. CDR3 in amino acids: CASSPRPRAGGSLSGELFF. The CDR3 DNA reads TGTGCCAGCAGTCCCCGTCCTCGAGCGGGAGGGTCCCTATCGGGGGAGCTGTTTTTT.

J is TRBJ2-3 and V is TRBV7-3, with 8 bases identical to TRBD1. Germline CDR1 is SGHTA and CDR2 is FQGTGA. Trimming at V came to 5 bases and at J to 6 bases, leaving 10 bases not matched to a gene. The CDR3 sequence is 15 residues long. The CDR3 protein is CASSQGAGGWDTQYF. The CDR3 region has the DNA TGTGCCAGCAGCCAGGGGGCTGGGGGATGGGATACGCAGTATTTT.

V and J are TRBV28 and TRBJ2-1, with TRBD2 as a possible D gene (6 bases). Looked up from germline, CDR1 is MDHEN and CDR2 is SYDVKM. V was clipped by 6 bases and J by 8 bases, with 26 bases between them. This CDR3 spans 17 amino acids. The CDR3 region has the DNA TGTGCCAGCAGCCCCCCGGGTGGGACTCCCGAAAAACATGAGCAGTTCTTC. Residues: CASSPPGGTPEKHEQFF.

The sample holds a few counts of this clonotype. The chain recombines TRBV24-1 with TRBJ2-3; 15 nucleotides match TRBD2. The J segment lost 10 bases and the V segment lost 4 bases, leaving 8 bases of the junction unmatched. The CDR3 has 16 amino acids. Germline V gene data show CDR1 as KGHDR and CDR2 as SFDVKD. The CDR3, as DNA: TGTGCCACCAGTGACCTTGGGACTAGCGGGGGGTACGCGCAGTATTTT. It encodes CATSDLGTSGGYAQYF.

The sample holds a few counts of this clonotype. The chain has TRBV7-2 and TRBJ1-4; 7 bases align to TRBD1. The J segment lost 7 bases and the V segment lost 2 bases, leaving 7 bases of the junction unmatched. The CDR3 contains 15 residues. Germline V gene sequence: CDR1 SGHTA, CDR2 FQGNSA. CDR3 sequence (DNA): TGTGCCAGCAGCTTACAAGGGGGCGTCGGTGAAAAACTGTTTTTT. Protein product: CASSLQGGVGEKLFF.

The rearrangement joins TRBV20-1 to TRBJ2-7; no reliable D call. V lost 4 bases to trimming and J lost 1 base, with 8 bases between them. The germline V gene has CDR1 DFQATT and CDR2 SNEGSKA (reference sequence). CDR3 length: 12 residues. This chain's CDR3 is CSAKRTSYEQYF. CDR3 coding DNA: TGCAGTGCTAAACGGACGTCCTACGAGCAGTACTTC.

This clonotype was counted once. This chain connects TRBV3-1 to TRBJ2-1; maybe TRBD2 (6 bases). Trimming left V 7 bases short and J 1 base short, with 17 bases between. The CDR3 sequence is 16 residues long. From germline, CDR1 is LGHDT and CDR2 YNNKEL (reference sequence). The CDR3 region is CASTDGRGTSYNEQFF. The CDR3 bases are TGTGCCAGCACCGACGGCCGGGGGACGTCCTACAATGAGCAGTTCTTC.

This clonotype was seen a handful of times. The chain is built from TRBV5-1 and TRBJ1-2; 7 positions match TRBD1. Germline V gene lookup returns CDR1 SGHRS and CDR2 YFSETQ. CDR3 length equals 15 residues. Losses at the gene ends were 4 bases for V and 4 bases for J; bases not matched to a gene: 10. The CDR3 DNA reads TGCGCCAGCAGCGCGACGACAGGGATGGCCTATGGCTACACCTTC. As protein: CASSATTGMAYGYTF.

V gene TRBV18 combines with J gene TRBJ2-3, with 10 bases matching TRBD1. This CDR3 spans 16 amino acids. The germline V gene encodes CDR1 KGHSH and CDR2 LQKENI. J lost 4 bases, V lost 3 bases, and 7 bases had no gene match. The CDR3 spells CASSPFRDRGADTQYF. The CDR3 bases are TGTGCCAGCTCACCTTTCCGGGACAGGGGTGCAGATACGCAGTATTTT.

The rearrangement uses TRBV24-1 and TRBJ2-1; 13 nucleotides agree with TRBD2. CDR3 length: 16 amino acids. Germline V gene data show CDR1 as KGHDR and CDR2 as SFDVKD. The V gene end was trimmed by 4 bases and the J gene end by 8 bases; junction bases not matched to a gene: 7. The CDR3 DNA is TGTGCCACCAGTGACTCGGGACTAGCGGGGATAGATGAGCAGTTCTTC. The encoded protein is CATSDSGLAGIDEQFF.

This clonotype was observed a few times. The CDR3 loop reads CASSHGSGETQYF. CDR3 bases: TGTGCCAGCAGCCACGGTAGCGGGGAGACCCAGTACTTC. V gene TRBV11-2 combines with J gene TRBJ2-5, with TRBD2 matching 7 bases. The V gene end was trimmed by 5 bases and the J gene end by 5 bases; junction bases not matched to a gene: 5. In germline, CDR1 is SGHAT, CDR2 FQNNGV. This CDR3 is built from 13 residues.